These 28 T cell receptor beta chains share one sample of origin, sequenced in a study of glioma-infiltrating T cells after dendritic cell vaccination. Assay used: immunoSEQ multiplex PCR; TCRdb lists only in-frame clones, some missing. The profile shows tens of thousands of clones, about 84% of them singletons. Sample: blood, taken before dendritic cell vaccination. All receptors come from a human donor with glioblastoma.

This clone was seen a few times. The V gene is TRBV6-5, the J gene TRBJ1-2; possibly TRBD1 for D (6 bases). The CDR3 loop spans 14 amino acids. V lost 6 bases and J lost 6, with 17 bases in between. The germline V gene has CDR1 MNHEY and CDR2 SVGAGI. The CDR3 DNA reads TGTGCCAGCAGCCTAGTAGCGGGGGGCCATGGCTACACCTTC. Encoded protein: CASSLVAGGHGYTF.

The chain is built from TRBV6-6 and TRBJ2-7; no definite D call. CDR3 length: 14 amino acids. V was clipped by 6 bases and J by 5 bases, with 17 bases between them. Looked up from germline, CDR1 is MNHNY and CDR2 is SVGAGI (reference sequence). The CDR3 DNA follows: TGTGCCAGCAGGTCCTCCATCGGGTCCGACGAGCAGTACTTC. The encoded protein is CASRSSIGSDEQYF.

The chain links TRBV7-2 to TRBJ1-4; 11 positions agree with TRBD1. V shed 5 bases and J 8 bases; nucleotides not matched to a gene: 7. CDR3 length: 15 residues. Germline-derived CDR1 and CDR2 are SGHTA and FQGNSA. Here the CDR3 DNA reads TGTGCCAGCAGCCGGGACAGGGGGGGTGGGGAAAAACTGTTTTTT. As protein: CASSRDRGGGEKLFF.

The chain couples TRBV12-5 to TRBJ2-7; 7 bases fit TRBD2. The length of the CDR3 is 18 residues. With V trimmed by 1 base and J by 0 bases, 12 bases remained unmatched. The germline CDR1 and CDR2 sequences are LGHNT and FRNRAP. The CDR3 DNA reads TGTGCTAGTGGTTTGGGAGCCGACTCAGCGGGGAGCTCCTACGAGCAGTACTTC. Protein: CASGLGADSAGSSYEQYF.

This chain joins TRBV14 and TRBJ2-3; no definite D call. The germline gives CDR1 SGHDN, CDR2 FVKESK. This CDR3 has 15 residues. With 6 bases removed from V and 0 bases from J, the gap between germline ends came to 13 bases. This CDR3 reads CASRPMESSTDTQYF. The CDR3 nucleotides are TGTGCCAGCAGACCTATGGAGTCTAGCACAGATACGCAGTATTTT.

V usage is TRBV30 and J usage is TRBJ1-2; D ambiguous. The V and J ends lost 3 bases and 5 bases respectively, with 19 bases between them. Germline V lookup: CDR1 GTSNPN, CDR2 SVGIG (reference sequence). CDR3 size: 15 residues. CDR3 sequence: CAWRAGSRIRYGYTF. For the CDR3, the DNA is TGTGCCTGGAGAGCCGGGAGCCGTATCCGATATGGCTACACCTTC.

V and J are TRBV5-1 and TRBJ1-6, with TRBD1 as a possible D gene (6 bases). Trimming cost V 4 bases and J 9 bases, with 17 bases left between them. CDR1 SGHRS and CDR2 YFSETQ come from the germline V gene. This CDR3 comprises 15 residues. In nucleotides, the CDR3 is TGCGCCAGCAGCCCCGGAAGGGGGTTAAGTTCACCCCTCCACTTT. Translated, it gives CASSPGRGLSSPLHF.

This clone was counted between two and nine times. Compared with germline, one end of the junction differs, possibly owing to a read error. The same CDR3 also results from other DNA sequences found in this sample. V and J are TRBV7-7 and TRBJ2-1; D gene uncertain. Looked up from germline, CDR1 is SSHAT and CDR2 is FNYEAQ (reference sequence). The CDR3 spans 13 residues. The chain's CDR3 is CASSLVVDNEQFF. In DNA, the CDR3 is TGTGCTAGCAGCTTAGTGGTAGACAATGAGCAGTTCTTC.

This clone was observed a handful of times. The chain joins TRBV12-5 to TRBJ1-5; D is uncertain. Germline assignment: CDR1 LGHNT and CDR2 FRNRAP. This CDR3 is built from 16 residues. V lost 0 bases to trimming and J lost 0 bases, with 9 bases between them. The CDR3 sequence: CASGLVAPYSNQPQHF. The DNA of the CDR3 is TGTGCTAGTGGTTTGGTAGCACCTTATAGCAATCAGCCCCAGCATTTT.

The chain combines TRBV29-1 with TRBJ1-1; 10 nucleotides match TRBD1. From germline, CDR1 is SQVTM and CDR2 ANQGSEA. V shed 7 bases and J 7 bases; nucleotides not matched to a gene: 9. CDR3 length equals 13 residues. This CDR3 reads CSGLDRGGGEAFF. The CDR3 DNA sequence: TGCAGCGGGCTGGACAGGGGGGGTGGTGAAGCTTTCTTT.

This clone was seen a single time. The CDR3 DNA reads TGTGCCAGCAGCTCGCCACTAGCGGAGTACAATGAGCAGTTCTTC. Translation gives CASSSPLAEYNEQFF. This chain connects TRBV7-9 to TRBJ2-1, with 8 bases that match TRBD2. Germline V lookup: CDR1 SEHNR, CDR2 FQNEAQ (reference sequence). The ends lost 4 bases at V and 4 bases at J; junction bases unmatched: 6. This CDR3 has 15 residues.

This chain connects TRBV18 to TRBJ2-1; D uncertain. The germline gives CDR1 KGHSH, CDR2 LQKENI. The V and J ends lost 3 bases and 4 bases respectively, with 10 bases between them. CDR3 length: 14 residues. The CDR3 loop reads CASSPPQVYNEQFF. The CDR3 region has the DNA TGTGCCAGCTCACCTCCCCAGGTTTACAATGAGCAGTTCTTC.

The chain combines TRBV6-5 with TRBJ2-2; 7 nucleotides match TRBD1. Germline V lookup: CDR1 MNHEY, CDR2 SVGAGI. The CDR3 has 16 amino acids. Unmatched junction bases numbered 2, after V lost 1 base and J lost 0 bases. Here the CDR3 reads CASSYYGTANTGELFF. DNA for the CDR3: TGTGCCAGCAGTTACTACGGGACAGCGAACACCGGGGAGCTGTTTTTT.

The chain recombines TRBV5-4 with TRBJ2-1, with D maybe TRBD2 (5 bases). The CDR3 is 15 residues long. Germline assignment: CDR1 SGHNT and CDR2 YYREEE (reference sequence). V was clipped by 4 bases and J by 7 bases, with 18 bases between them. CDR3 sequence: CASSRGSDPGNEQFF. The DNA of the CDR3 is TGTGCCAGCAGCCGGGGAAGCGACCCGGGGAATGAGCAGTTCTTC.

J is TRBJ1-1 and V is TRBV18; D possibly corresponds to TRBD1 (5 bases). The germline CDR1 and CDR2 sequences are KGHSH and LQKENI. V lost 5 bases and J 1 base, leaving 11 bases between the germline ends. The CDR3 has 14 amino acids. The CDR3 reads CASSGFTGNTEAFF. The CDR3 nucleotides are TGTGCCAGCTCAGGATTTACAGGGAACACTGAAGCTTTCTTT.

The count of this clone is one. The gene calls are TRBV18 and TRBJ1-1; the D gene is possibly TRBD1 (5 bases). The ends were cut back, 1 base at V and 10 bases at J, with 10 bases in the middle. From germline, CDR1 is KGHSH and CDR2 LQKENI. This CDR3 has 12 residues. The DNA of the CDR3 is TGTGCCAGCTCACCACTTCGGGGGGTAGCTTTCTTT. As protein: CASSPLRGVAFF. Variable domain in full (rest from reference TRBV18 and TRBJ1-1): NAGVMQNPRHLVRRRGQEARLRCSPMKGHSHVYWYRQLPEEGLKFMVYLQKENIIDESGMPKERFSAEFPKEGPSILRIQQVVRGDSAAYFCASSPLRGVAFFGQGTRLTVV.

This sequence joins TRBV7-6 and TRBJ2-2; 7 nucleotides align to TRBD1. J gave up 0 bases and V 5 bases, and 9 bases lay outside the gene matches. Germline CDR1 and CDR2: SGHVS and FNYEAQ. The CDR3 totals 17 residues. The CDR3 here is CASSPRPGQSNTGELFF. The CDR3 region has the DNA TGTGCCAGCAGCCCTCGACCGGGACAGTCGAACACCGGGGAGCTGTTTTTT.

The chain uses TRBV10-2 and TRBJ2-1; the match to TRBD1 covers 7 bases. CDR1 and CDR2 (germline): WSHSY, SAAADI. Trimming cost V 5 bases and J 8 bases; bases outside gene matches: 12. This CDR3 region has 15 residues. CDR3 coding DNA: TGCGCCAGCAGTTTCTGGACAGGAGGAAGCGATGAGCAGTTCTTC. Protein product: CASSFWTGGSDEQFF.

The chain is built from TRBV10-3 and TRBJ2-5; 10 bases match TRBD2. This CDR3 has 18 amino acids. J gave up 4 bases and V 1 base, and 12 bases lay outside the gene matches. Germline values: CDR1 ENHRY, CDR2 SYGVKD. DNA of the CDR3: TGTGCCATCAGTGAGTTCGTGACTAGCGGGCGGGAAAGAGAGACCCAGTACTTC. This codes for CAISEFVTSGRERETQYF.

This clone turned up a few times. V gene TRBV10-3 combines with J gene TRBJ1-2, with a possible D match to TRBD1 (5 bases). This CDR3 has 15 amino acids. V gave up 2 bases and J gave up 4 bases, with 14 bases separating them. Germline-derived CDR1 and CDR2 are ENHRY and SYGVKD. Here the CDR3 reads CAISERRSGVYGYTF. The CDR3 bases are TGTGCCATCAGTGAGAGGAGGTCGGGGGTCTATGGCTACACCTTC.

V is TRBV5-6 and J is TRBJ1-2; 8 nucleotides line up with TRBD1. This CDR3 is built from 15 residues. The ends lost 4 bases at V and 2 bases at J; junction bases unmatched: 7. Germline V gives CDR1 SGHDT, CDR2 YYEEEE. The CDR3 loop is CASSPSRTGNYGYTF. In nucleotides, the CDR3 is TGTGCCAGCAGCCCTTCCCGGACAGGGAACTATGGCTACACCTTC.

DNA of the CDR3: TGCGCCAGCAGCTTACAGATCTCTGGGGCCAACGTCCTGACTTTC. This gives the protein CASSLQISGANVLTF. The chain combines TRBV5-1 with TRBJ2-6, with unresolved D. The V and J ends lost 2 bases and 0 bases respectively, with 6 bases between them. Germline CDR1 and CDR2: SGHRS and YFSETQ. The CDR3 sequence is 15 residues long.

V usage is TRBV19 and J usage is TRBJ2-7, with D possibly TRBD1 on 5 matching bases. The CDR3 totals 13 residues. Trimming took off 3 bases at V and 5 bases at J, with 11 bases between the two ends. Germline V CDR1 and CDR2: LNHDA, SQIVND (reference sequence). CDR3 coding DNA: TGTGCCAGTAGTATGGGGCAGGGCAACGAGCAGTACTTC. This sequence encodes CASSMGQGNEQYF.

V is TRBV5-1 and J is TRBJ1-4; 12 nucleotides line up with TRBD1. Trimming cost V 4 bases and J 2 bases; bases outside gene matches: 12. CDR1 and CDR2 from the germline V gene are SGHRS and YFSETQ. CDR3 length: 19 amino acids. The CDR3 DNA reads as TGCGCCAGCAGCATGGGAATGGGACAGGGGGCGAGTACTAATGAAAAACTGTTTTTT. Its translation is CASSMGMGQGASTNEKLFF.

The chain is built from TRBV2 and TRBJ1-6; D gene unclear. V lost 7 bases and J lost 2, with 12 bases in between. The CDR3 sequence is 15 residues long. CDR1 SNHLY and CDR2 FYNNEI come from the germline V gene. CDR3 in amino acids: CASKKEPAYNSPLHF. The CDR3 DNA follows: TGTGCCAGCAAGAAGGAGCCTGCCTATAATTCACCCCTCCACTTT.

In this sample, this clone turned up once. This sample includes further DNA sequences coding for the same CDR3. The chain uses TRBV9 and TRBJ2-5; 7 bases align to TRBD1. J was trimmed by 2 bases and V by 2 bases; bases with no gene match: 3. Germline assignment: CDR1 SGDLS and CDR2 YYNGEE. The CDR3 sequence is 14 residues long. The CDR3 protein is CASSVSGQQETQYF. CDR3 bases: TGTGCCAGCAGCGTTTCGGGACAGCAAGAGACCCAGTACTTC.

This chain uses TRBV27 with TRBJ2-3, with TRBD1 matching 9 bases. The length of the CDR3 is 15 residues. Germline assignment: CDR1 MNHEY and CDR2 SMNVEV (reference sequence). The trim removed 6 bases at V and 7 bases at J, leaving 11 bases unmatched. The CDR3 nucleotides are TGTGCCAGCAGAACTACAGGGGGCCCACTGAATACGCAGTATTTT. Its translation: CASRTTGGPLNTQYF.

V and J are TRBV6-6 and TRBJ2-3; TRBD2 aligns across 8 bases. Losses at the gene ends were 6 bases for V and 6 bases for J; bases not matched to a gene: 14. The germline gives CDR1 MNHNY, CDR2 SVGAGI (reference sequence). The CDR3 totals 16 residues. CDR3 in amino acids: CASSPWGLGGVDTQYF. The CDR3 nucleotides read TGTGCCAGCAGCCCCTGGGGACTAGGGGGGGTGGATACGCAGTATTTT.